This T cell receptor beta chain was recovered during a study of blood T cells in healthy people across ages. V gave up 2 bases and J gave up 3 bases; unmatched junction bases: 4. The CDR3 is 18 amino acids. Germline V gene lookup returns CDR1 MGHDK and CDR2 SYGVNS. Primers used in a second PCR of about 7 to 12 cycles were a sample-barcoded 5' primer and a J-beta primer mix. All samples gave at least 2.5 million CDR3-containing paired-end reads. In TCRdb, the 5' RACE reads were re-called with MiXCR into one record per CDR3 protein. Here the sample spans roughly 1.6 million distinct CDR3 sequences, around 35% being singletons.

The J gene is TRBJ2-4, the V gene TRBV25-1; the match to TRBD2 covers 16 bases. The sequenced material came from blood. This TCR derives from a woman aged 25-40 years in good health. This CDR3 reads CASSEGTSGRVGKNIQYF. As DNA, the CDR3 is TGTGCCAGCAGTGAAGGGACTAGCGGGAGGGTGGGCAAAAACATTCAGTACTTC. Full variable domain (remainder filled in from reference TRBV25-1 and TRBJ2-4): EADIYQTPRYLVIGTGKKITLECSQTMGHDKMYWYQQDPGMELHLIHYSYGVNSTEKGDLSSESTVSRIRTEHFPLTLESARPSHTSQYLCASSEGTSGRVGKNIQYFGAGTRLSVL.